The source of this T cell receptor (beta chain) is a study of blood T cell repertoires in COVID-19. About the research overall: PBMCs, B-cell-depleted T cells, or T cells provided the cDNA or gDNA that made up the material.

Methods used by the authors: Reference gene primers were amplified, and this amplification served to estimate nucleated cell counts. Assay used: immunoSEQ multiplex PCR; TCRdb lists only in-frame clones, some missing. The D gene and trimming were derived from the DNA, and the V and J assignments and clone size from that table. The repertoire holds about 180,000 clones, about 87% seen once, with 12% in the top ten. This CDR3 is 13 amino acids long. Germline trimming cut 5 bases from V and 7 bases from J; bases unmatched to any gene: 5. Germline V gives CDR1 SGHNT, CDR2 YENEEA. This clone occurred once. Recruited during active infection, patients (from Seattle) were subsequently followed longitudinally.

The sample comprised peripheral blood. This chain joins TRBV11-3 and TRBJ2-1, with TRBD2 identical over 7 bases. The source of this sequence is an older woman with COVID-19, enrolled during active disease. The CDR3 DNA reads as TGTGCCAGCAGCGGGGAGGGTTGGAATGAGCAGTTCTTC. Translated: CASSGEGWNEQFF. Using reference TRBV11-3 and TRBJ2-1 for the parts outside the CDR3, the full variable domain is EAGVVQSPRYKIIEKKQPVAFWCNPISGHNTLYWYLQNLGQGPELLIRYENEEAVDDSQLPKDRFSAERLKGVDSTLKIQPAELGDSAVYLCASSGEGWNEQFFGPGTRLTVL.